The source of this T cell receptor beta chain is a study of blood T cell repertoires in COVID-19. As for the study in general: COVID-19 samples collected from the United States, Italy and Spain covered acute and convalescent phases. Sample material is recorded as cDNA or gDNA derived from T cells, B-cell-depleted T cells, or PBMCs.

Germline-derived CDR1 and CDR2 are LGHNA and YSLEER. The V segment lost 0 bases and the J segment 12 bases; nucleotides outside the gene matches: 3. The CDR3 contains 14 residues. This table comes from immunoSEQ multiplex PCR, and its TCRdb copy is limited to in-frame clones, with some not included. The table records about 280,000 clones, roughly 87% of them present only once. Participant ages covered roughly 18 to 89 years across around 25 US areas. The study counted Cohort 3 donors as recovered given two negative PCRs, clearance, or symptom resolution. This TCR was sampled from a woman aged 40 to 50 who had recovered from COVID-19. The rearrangement links TRBV4-3 to TRBJ2-6, with 9 bases that match TRBD1. Sequenced input: PBMCs or T cells enriched from blood (not recorded which). CDR3 in amino acids: CASSQEGQGSVLTF. The CDR3 DNA is TGCGCCAGCAGCCAAGAGGGACAGGGATCCGTCCTGACTTTC.